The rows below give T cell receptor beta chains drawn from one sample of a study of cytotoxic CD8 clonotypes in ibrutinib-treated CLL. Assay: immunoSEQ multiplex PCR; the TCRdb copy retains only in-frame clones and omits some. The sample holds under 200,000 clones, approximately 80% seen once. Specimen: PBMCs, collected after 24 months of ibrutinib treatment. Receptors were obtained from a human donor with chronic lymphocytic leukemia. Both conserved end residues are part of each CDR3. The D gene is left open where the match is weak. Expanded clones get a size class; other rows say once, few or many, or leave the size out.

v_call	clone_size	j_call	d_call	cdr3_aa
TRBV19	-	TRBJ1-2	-	CASTSGTIEGNYGYTF
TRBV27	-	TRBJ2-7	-	CASTSSYEQYF
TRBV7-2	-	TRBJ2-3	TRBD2	CASSRGLAGGRNTQYF
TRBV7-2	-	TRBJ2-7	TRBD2	CATAPGLAGGREQYF
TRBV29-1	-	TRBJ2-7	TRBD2	CSVRTSYEQYF
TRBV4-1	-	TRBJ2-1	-	CASSQAPSVTEQFF
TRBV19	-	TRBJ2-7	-	CASSIRLALPYEQYF
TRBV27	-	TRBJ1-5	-	CASSSGETFNQPQHF
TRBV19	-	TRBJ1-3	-	CASKGFRAGNTIYF
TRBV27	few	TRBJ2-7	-	CASRTTGIHEQYF
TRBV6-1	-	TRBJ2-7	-	CASRTPKPLYEQYF